The source of this TCR beta chain is a study of neurological immune-mediated disorders. Notes on the study in general: The expanded clones of different subjects shared no CDR3 amino acid sequences (suggesting private repertoires in all groups). HTLV-1-associated myelopathy had the most TCR clonal expansion, and multiple sclerosis had the least, less than healthy controls.

About this clonotype: What it binds is not known.

With 10-nucleotide random UMIs, 5'RACE was used to make the cDNA. TCRdb redid the calling of the 5' RACE reads with MiXCR, one entry per CDR3 protein. The sample consists of 23,000 or so distinct CDR3 sequences, about 13% of them appearing once. The material sequenced was PBMCs. The receptor was isolated from a woman aged 60 to 75 with HTLV-1-associated myelopathy (HAM/TSP).

The CDR3 DNA is TGTGCCAGCAGCCGGGGCGGGGCGACAGGGGAGCTGTTTTTT. Encoded protein: CASSRGGATGELFF. V gene TRBV3-1 combines with J gene TRBJ2-2, with D maybe TRBD2 (6 bases). The CDR3 runs 14 residues. Looked up from germline, CDR1 is LGHDT and CDR2 is YNNKEL (reference sequence). V shed 4 bases and J shed 8 bases, with 14 bases lying between them.